A single sample gave rise to the 2 T cell receptor beta chains below, sequenced in a study of blood T cell repertoires in COVID-19. Measured with immunoSEQ multiplex PCR; TCRdb has only the in-frame clones, and not every one. The sample records roughly 68,000 clones, around four fifths being singletons. Sequencing was carried out using peripheral blood. These receptors originate from an elderly woman with acute or convalescent COVID-19.

The chain combines TRBV5-1 with TRBJ1-3; tentatively, D is TRBD1 (5 bases). The CDR3 length is 15 residues. Germline V lookup: CDR1 SGHRS, CDR2 YFSETQ. The V and J ends lost 5 bases and 0 bases respectively, with 12 bases between them. In nucleotides, the CDR3 is TGCGCCAGCAGTTCTGACAGTAGCTCTGGAAACACCATATATTTT. Translating gives CASSSDSSSGNTIYF. Together with reference TRBV5-1 and TRBJ1-3, the CDR3 gives the full variable domain: KAGVTQTPRYLIKTRGQQVTLSCSPISGHRSVSWYQQTPGQGLQFLFEYFSETQRNKGNFPGRFSGRQFSNSRSEMNVSTLELGDSALYLCASSSDSSSGNTIYFGEGSWLTVV.

CDR3 nucleotide sequence: TGTGCCAGCAGTTTAGAGACACGAGGCTACACCTTC. Translation gives CASSLETRGYTF. V and J are TRBV28 and TRBJ1-2; unclear D gene. The CDR3 runs 12 residues. Between the trimmed V and J ends, which lost 2 bases and 8 bases, there was a span of 9 bases. Germline V lookup: CDR1 MDHEN, CDR2 SYDVKM.